One T cell receptor (beta chain) is described in this entry. This CDR3 is built from 13 residues. The V gene lost 4 bases and the J gene lost 4 bases, with 10 bases spanning the gap. Germline-derived CDR1 and CDR2 are SGHVS and FQNEAQ. The data stem from a study of blood T cell repertoires in COVID-19. Here immunoSEQ multiplex PCR was the method, and the copy in TCRdb shows in-frame clones only, minus some. The sample records about 87,000 clones, 80% to 90% being singletons. This clonotype was obtained from a woman at least 80 years old with acute or convalescent COVID-19. The chain joins TRBV7-8 to TRBJ1-1; TRBD1 might be the D (5 bases). Material for sequencing was peripheral blood. The CDR3 sequence is CASSYGGGTEAFF. In DNA, the CDR3 is TGTGCCAGCAGCTATGGGGGGGGCACTGAAGCTTTCTTT.